These T cell receptor beta chains were read from a single sample in a study of beta chain features in type 1 diabetes. Assay: immunoSEQ multiplex PCR; the TCRdb copy retains only in-frame clones and omits some. This repertoire shows fewer than 400,000 clones, approximately 10% found once; its top ten account for around 1%. The source material was central memory CD4+ T cells from blood. These TCRs come from a man aged 25 to 40 with type 1 diabetes. Both conserved end residues are part of each CDR3. The D gene is left open where the match is weak. For some rows the clone size is stated as once, few or many, or as a class when expanded; others skip it.

j_call	v_call	clone_size	d_call	cdr3_aa	cdr3_nt
TRBJ2-3	TRBV7-2	-	-	CASSSAGYQTDTQYF	TGTGCCAGCAGCTCGGCGGGGTATCAGACAGATACGCAGTATTTT
TRBJ1-1	TRBV7-2	-	-	CASSSPARGGGAFF	TGTGCCAGCAGCTCCCCGGCGAGGGGTGGTGGAGCTTTCTTT
TRBJ1-2	TRBV5-1	-	-	CASSLGQINRGYTF	TGCGCCAGCAGCTTGGGACAGATCAACCGTGGCTACACCTTC
TRBJ1-3	TRBV5-1	many	-	CASSPGHSGNTIYF	TGCGCCAGCAGCCCGGGACATTCTGGAAACACCATATATTTT
TRBJ2-3	TRBV30	-	TRBD2	CAWSRGLAGGGTDTQYF	TGTGCCTGGAGTCGCGGACTAGCGGGGGGTGGCACAGATACGCAGTATTTT
TRBJ2-4	TRBV28	few	-	CASRGTAKNIQYF	TGTGCCAGCAGAGGAACAGCCAAAAACATTCAGTACTTC
TRBJ1-2	TRBV4-3	-	-	CASSQGLIRADYGYTF	TGCGCCAGCAGCCAAGGTTTAATCAGGGCGGACTATGGCTACACCTTC
TRBJ1-2	TRBV6-1	few	-	CASSEARRLHGYTF	TGTGCCAGCAGTGAAGCGCGCAGGCTGCATGGCTACACCTTC
TRBJ1-5	TRBV30	-	-	CAWSVGPGEWNQPQHF	TGTGCCTGGAGTGTGGGGCCAGGGGAGTGGAATCAGCCCCAGCATTTT
TRBJ1-3	TRBV2	-	-	CASSFDTQEGGNTIYF	TGTGCCAGCAGTTTTGATACCCAGGAGGGGGGAAACACCATATATTTT
TRBJ2-1	TRBV28	many	TRBD2	CASSSGGPRNEQFF	TGTGCCAGCAGTTCGGGGGGGCCGAGAAATGAGCAGTTCTTC
TRBJ2-5	TRBV9	few	-	CASSVDGRTQETQYF	TGTGCCAGCAGCGTAGATGGGCGGACCCAAGAGACCCAGTACTTC
TRBJ1-2	TRBV30	-	-	CASGGHDYGYTF	TGTGCCTCCGGGGGGCATGACTATGGCTACACCTTC
TRBJ2-1	TRBV2	-	-	CASRGGGTLYNEQFF	TGTGCCAGCAGGGGGGGTGGGACCCTTTACAATGAGCAGTTCTTC
TRBJ2-3	TRBV5-4	few	-	CASSTETGDTQYF	TGTGCCAGCAGCACCGAGACAGGAGATACGCAGTATTTT
TRBJ1-4	TRBV12-5	-	-	CASGLVTINNEKLFF	TGTGCTAGTGGTTTGGTTACCATAAATAATGAAAAACTGTTTTTT
TRBJ1-2	TRBV19	-	-	CASSHRDYGYTF	TGTGCCAGTAGCCACAGGGACTACGGCTACACCTTC
TRBJ2-7	TRBV10-2	many	-	CASSLGLRHEQYF	TGCGCCAGCAGCCTTGGCCTTCGGCACGAGCAGTACTTC
TRBJ2-2	TRBV9	few	-	CASSEQGGTGELFF	TGTGCCAGCAGCGAGCAGGGCGGAACCGGGGAGCTGTTTTTT
TRBJ2-7	TRBV7-2	few	-	CASSLAASPYEQYF	TGTGCCAGCAGCTTAGCGGCCAGTCCCTACGAGCAGTACTTC
TRBJ1-5	TRBV14	-	-	CASSQVQGHSNQPQHF	TGTGCCAGCAGCCAAGTCCAGGGCCATAGCAATCAGCCCCAGCATTTT
TRBJ1-2	TRBV5-1	few	TRBD1	CASSPGQGRGYTF	TGCGCCAGCAGCCCCGGACAGGGTCGCGGCTACACCTTC
TRBJ2-1	TRBV14	-	TRBD2	CASSPWGTSGYNEQFF	TGTGCCAGCAGCCCGTGGGGGACTAGCGGGTACAATGAGCAGTTCTTC
TRBJ2-4	TRBV7-2	-	-	CASTPRPGQLAKNIQYF	TGTGCCAGCACCCCCCGACCGGGACAACTAGCCAAAAACATTCAGTACTTC
TRBJ2-4	TRBV5-6	-	TRBD1	CASSLALPTGDRTKNIQYF	TGTGCCAGCAGCTTAGCCCTCCCGACAGGGGATCGCACAAAAAACATTCAGTACTTC
TRBJ1-2	TRBV2	-	TRBD1	CASSGTAGGYTF	TGTGCCAGCAGCGGGACAGCTGGTGGCTACACCTTC
TRBJ1-1	TRBV19	few	-	CASAPGYMNTEAFF	TGTGCCTCTGCCCCGGGGTATATGAACACTGAAGCTTTCTTT
TRBJ1-2	TRBV11-2	-	-	CASSLWGPIGYTF	TGTGCCAGCAGCTTATGGGGGCCTATAGGCTACACCTTC